This TCR beta chain appears in the sequencing data of a study of T cell responses to AZD1222 COVID-19 vaccine. With regard to this clone: Its antigen is currently unknown.

Study results and limitations: No day 14 peak samples; only post-peak repertoires were characterized.

Produced via immunoSEQ multiplex PCR; TCRdb's table is partial and in-frame only. Among under 200,000 clones listed, 70% to 90% were seen once. Germline V CDR1 and CDR2: SGHAT, FQNNGV. This CDR3 has 13 residues. V was pared by 4 bases and J by 6 bases, with 12 bases between. The specimen comprised peripheral blood, sampled 28 days after the second AZD1222 dose. The chain has TRBV11-2 and TRBJ1-2; D not resolved. This sequence was found in an adult who received the AZD1222 COVID-19 vaccine. For the CDR3, the DNA is TGTGCCAGCAGCTCCCACGACTTGGATGGCTACACCTTC. Translating it yields CASSSHDLDGYTF.